The rows below give T cell receptor beta chains drawn from one sample of a study of shared clonotypes between healthy human individuals. The table came from immunoSEQ multiplex PCR; TCRdb's copy has only in-frame clones and leaves some out. Here the sample spans about 2.1 million clones, over 85% being singletons. The material sequenced was naive CD8+ T cells from PBMCs. These TCRs come from a man between 18 and 29 years old in good health. Some clones in this sample may be carry-over from other donors' samples. CDR3s include the opening cysteine and the closing phenylalanine or tryptophan. D genes are given only for firm matches. Clone size is stated in some rows and not others, as once, few, many or a class when expanded.

- | - | TRBJ2-7 | TRBV7-2 | CASSLHGGSSYEQYF | TGTGCCAGCAGCTTACACGGGGGTAGCTCCTACGAGCAGTACTTC
- | - | TRBJ2-7 | TRBV27 | CASSLTSAGTYEQYF | TGTGCCAGCAGTTTAACCTCGGCAGGGACCTACGAGCAGTACTTC
- | - | TRBJ1-5 | TRBV4-2 | CASSLAPEGSSEGEQPQHF | TGTGCCAGCAGCCTCGCGCCCGAGGGCTCCTCCGAGGGTGAGCAGCCCCAGCATTTT
- | - | TRBJ1-1 | TRBV27 | CASSLIGSNTEAFF | TGTGCCAGCAGTTTAATTGGCAGTAACACTGAAGCTTTCTTT
- | - | TRBJ2-7 | TRBV27 | CASSLSPDSGEQYF | TGTGCCAGCAGTTTATCCCCAGACAGTGGCGAGCAGTACTTC
- | - | TRBJ2-1 | TRBV19 | CASSGTFDWAEQFF | TGTGCCAGTAGCGGGACGTTTGATTGGGCTGAGCAGTTCTTC
- | - | TRBJ2-7 | TRBV2 | CASRLPPGPYEQYF | TGTGCCAGCAGACTCCCGCCCGGTCCCTACGAGCAGTACTTC
- | TRBD2 | TRBJ2-2 | TRBV11-2 | CASSFSRLAGMNTGELFF | TGTGCCAGCAGCTTTTCCAGACTAGCGGGCATGAACACCGGGGAGCTGTTTTTT
- | TRBD1 | TRBJ2-1 | TRBV7-9 | CASSPGTGKTYNEQFF | TGTGCCAGCAGCCCCGGGACAGGGAAAACCTACAATGAGCAGTTCTTC
- | TRBD1 | TRBJ2-7 | TRBV28 | CASSPPGTAHPYEQYF | TGTGCCAGCAGTCCGCCTGGGACAGCCCACCCCTACGAGCAGTACTTC
once | - | TRBJ2-3 | TRBV6-5 | CASSYLGQRTDTQYF | TGTGCCAGCAGTTACCTCGGACAGCGCACAGATACGCAGTATTTT
- | - | TRBJ1-1 | TRBV6-1 | CASRPPRANTEAFF | TGTGCCAGCAGGCCTCCCAGGGCTAACACTGAAGCTTTCTTT
- | - | TRBJ2-5 | TRBV9 | CASSVGGPNQETQYF | TGTGCCAGCAGCGTAGGCGGGCCCAACCAAGAGACCCAGTACTTC
- | TRBD1 | TRBJ1-3 | TRBV5-1 | CASSLSDRGYGNTIYF | TGCGCCAGCAGCTTATCGGACAGGGGTTACGGAAACACCATATATTTT
- | - | TRBJ1-1 | TRBV7-9 | CASRDSGGEAFF | TGTGCCAGCAGAGATAGCGGCGGAGAAGCTTTCTTT
- | - | TRBJ1-2 | TRBV27 | CASSFGATGYGYTF | TGTGCCAGCAGTTTCGGGGCAACTGGCTATGGCTACACCTTC
- | - | TRBJ2-3 | TRBV4-1 | CASSRTTTSTDTQYF | TGCGCCAGCAGCCGGACTACTACTAGCACAGATACGCAGTATTTT
- | - | TRBJ1-5 | TRBV27 | CASSVTGFRQPQHF | TGTGCCAGCAGCGTTACGGGTTTTCGACAGCCCCAGCATTTT